This paragraph reports one T cell receptor beta chain. Its target is not known. This sample was taken from a study of shared clonotypes between healthy human individuals. Overall study results and limits: Among donors, the sharing of clonotypes was expected to be influenced by sequencing depth. Represented diversity (both genetic and exposure-history) was limited by the small number of donors.

Samples left unsorted employed 80 million to 95 million PBMCs for genomic DNA. TCRdb's copy holds only in-frame clones and misses some; the assay was immunoSEQ multiplex PCR. This sample has about 490,000 clones, with about three quarters found just once. The sequenced sample was PBMCs. The TCR originated in a woman aged 40 to 50 in good health. Some clones in this sample may be carry-over from other donors' samples.

DNA of the CDR3: TGTGCCAGCAGTGAACAGGGTGCCAGGTACGAGCAGTACTTC. The encoded protein is CASSEQGARYEQYF. J is TRBJ2-7 and V is TRBV2; possible D gene TRBD1, 5 bases. The CDR3 has 14 residues. Trimming removed 2 bases from V and 4 bases from J, with 12 bases in between. Germline CDR1 and CDR2: SNHLY and FYNNEI. The full variable domain, in which reference TRBV2 and TRBJ2-7 provide the parts outside the CDR3, is EPEVTQTPSHQVTQMGQEVILRCVPISNHLYFYWYRQILGQKVEFLVSFYNNEISEKSEIFDDQFSVERPDGSNFTLKIRSTKLEDSAMYFCASSEQGARYEQYFGPGTRLTVT.